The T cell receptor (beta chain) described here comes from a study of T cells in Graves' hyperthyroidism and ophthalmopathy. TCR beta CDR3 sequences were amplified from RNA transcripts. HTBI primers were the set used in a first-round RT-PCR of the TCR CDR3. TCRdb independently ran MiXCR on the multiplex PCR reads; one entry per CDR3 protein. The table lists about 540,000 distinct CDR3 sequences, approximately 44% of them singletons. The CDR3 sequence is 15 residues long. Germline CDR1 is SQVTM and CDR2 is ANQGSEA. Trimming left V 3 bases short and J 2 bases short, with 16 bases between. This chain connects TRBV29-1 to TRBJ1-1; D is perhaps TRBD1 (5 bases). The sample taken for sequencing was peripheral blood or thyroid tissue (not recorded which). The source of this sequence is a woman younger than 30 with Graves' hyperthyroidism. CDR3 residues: CSVDWGGGLNTEAFF. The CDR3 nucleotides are TGCAGCGTTGATTGGGGCGGGGGTCTAAACACTGAAGCTTTCTTT.